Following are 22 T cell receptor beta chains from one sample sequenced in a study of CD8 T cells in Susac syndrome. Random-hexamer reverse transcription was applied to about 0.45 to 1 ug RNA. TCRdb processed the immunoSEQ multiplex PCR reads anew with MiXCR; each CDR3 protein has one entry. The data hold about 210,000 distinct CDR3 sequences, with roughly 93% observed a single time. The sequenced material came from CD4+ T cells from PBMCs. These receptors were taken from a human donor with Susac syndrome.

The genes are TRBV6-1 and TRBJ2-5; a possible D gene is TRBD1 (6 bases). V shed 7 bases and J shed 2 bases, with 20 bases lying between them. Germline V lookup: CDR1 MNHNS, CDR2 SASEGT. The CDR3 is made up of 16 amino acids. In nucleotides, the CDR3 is TGTGCCAGCACCGAGGACAGCGAGTTAGGGCAAGAGACCCAGTACTTC. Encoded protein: CASTEDSELGQETQYF.

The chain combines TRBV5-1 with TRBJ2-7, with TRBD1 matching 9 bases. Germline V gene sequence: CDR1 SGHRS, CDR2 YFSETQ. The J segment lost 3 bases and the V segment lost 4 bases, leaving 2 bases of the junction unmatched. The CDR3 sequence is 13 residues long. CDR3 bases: TGCGCCAGCAGCACGACAGGGGGCTACGAGCAGTACTTC. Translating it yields CASSTTGGYEQYF.

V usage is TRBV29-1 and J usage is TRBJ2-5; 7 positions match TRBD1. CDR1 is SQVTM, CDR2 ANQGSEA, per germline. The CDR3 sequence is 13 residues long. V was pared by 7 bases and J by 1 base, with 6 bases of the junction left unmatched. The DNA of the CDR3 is TGCAGCGCTCCGACAGGGTCCCAAGAGACCCAGTACTTC. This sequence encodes CSAPTGSQETQYF.

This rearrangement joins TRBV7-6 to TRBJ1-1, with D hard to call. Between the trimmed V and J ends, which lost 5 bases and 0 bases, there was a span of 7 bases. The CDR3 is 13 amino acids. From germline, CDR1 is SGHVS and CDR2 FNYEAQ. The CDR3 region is CASSADLNTEAFF. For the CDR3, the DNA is TGTGCCAGCAGCGCGGACTTGAACACTGAAGCTTTCTTT.

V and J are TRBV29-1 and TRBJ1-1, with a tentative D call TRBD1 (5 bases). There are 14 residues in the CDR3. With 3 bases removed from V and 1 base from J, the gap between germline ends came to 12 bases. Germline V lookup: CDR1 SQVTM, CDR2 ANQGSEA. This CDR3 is CSVDGGNPNTEAFF. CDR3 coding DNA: TGCAGCGTTGACGGGGGGAACCCGAACACTGAAGCTTTCTTT.

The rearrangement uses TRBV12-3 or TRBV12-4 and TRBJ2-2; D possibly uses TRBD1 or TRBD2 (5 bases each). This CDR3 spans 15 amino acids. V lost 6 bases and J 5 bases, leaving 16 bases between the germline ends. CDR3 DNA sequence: TGTGCCAGCAGGATAGGGACCGAGTTAACCGGGGAGCTGTTTTTT. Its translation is CASRIGTELTGELFF.

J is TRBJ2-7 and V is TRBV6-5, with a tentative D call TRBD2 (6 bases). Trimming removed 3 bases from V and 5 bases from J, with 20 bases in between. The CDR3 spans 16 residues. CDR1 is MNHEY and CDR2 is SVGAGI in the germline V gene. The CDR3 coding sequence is TGTGCCAGCAGTTATAGGTGGGGGGATAACGGGCACGAGCAGTACTTC. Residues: CASSYRWGDNGHEQYF.

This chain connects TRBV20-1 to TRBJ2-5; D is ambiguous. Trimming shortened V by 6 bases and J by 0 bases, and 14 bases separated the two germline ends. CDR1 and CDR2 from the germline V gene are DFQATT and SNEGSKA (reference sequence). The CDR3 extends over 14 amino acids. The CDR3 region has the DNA TGCAGTGCCCCTGAGCGCAGGAACCAAGAGACCCAGTACTTC. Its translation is CSAPERRNQETQYF.

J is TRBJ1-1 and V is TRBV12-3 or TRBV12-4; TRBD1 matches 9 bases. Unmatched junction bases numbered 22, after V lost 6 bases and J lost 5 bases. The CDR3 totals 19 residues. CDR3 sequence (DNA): TGTGCCAGCAGCTGGGGGGCGGGACAGGGAGCCCGCGGTGGGACTGAAGCTTTCTTT. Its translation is CASSWGAGQGARGGTEAFF.

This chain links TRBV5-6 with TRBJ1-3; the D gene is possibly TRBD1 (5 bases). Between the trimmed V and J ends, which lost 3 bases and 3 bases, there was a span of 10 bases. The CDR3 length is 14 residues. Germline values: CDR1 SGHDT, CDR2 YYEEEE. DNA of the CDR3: TGTGCCAGCAGCTCGCAGGGAGGTGGAAACACCATATATTTT. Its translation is CASSSQGGGNTIYF.

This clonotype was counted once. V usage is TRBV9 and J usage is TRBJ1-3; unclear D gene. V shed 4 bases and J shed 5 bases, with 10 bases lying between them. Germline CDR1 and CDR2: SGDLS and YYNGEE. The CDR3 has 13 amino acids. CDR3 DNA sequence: TGTGCCAGCAGCCTAGACACCCGAAACACCATATATTTT. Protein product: CASSLDTRNTIYF.

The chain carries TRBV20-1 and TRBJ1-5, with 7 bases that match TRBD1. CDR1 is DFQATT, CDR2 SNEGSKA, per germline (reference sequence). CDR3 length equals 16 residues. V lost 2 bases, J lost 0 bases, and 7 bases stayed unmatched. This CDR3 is CSARMGQPYSNQPQHF. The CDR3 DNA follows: TGCAGTGCTAGAATGGGACAGCCTTATAGCAATCAGCCCCAGCATTTT.

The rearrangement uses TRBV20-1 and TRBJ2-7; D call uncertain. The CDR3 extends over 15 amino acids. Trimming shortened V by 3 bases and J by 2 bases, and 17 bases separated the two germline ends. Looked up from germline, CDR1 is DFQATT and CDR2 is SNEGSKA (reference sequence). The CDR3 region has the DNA TGCAGTGCTAGTGGTGATAGAGGCAGCACCTACGAGCAGTACTTC. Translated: CSASGDRGSTYEQYF.

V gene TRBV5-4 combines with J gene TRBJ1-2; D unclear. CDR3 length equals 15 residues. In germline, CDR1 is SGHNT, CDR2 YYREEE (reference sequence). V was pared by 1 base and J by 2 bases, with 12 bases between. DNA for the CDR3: TGTGCCAGCAGCTTGAATCGGGGATCCAACTATGGCTACACCTTC. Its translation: CASSLNRGSNYGYTF.

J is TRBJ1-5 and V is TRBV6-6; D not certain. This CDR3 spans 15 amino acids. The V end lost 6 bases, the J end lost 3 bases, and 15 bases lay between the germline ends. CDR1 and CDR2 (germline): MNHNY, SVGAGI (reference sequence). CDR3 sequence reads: CASSVRERLNQPQHF. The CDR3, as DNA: TGTGCCAGCAGCGTTAGGGAAAGACTCAATCAGCCCCAGCATTTT.

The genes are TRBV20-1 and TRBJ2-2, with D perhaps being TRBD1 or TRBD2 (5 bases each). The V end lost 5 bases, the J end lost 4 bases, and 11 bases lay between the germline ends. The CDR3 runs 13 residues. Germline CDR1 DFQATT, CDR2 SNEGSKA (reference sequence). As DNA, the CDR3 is TGCAGTGCTTGGGAGAGGGGCACCGGGGAGCTGTTTTTT. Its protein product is CSAWERGTGELFF.

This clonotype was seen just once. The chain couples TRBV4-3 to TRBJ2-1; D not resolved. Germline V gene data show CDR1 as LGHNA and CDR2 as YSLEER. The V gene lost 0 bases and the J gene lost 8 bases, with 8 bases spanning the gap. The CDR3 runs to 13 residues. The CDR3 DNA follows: TGCGCCAGCAGCCAAGATCTTCGGGATGAGCAGTTCTTC. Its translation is CASSQDLRDEQFF.

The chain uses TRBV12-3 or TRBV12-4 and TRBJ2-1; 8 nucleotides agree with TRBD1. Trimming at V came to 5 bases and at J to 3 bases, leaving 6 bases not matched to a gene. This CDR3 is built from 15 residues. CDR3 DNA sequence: TGTGCCAGCAGTATGCAACAGGGGGTCTACAATGAGCAGTTCTTC. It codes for CASSMQQGVYNEQFF.

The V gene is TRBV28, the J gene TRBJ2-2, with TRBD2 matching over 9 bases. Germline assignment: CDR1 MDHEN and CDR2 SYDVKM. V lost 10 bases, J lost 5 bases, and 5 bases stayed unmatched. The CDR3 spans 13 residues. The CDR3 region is CATLTSGTGELFF. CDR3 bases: TGTGCCACCCTGACTAGCGGTACCGGGGAGCTGTTTTTT.

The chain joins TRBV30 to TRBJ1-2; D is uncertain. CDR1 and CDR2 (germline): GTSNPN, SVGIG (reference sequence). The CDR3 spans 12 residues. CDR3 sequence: CALLRSNYGYTF. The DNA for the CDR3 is TGTGCTCTGCTGAGGAGTAACTATGGCTACACCTTC.

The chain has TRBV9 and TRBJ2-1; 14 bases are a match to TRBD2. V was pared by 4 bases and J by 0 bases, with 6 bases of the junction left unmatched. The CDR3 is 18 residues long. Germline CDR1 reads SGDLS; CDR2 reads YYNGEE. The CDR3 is CASSPRLAGGPSYNEQFF. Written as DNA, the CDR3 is TGTGCCAGCAGCCCCAGACTAGCGGGGGGGCCCTCCTACAATGAGCAGTTCTTC. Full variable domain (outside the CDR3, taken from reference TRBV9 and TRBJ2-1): DSGVTQTPKHLITATGQRVTLRCSPRSGDLSVYWYQQSLDQGLQFLIQYYNGEERAKGNILERFSAQQFPDLHSELNLSSLELGDSALYFCASSPRLAGGPSYNEQFFGPGTRLTVL.

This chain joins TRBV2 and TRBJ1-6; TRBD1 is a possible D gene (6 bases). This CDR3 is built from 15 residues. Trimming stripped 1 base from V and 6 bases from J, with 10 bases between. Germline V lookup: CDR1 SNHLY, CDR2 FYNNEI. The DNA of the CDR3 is TGTGCCAGCAGTGAAGTGACAGGACCTAATTCACCCCTCCACTTT. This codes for CASSEVTGPNSPLHF.